The source of this T cell receptor (beta chain) is a study of blood T cells in healthy people across ages. Whole-study context: There was about one barcoded beta molecule captured by template switching per two T cells.

The V segment lost 1 base and the J segment 4 bases; nucleotides outside the gene matches: 4. The CDR3 sequence is 15 residues long. Germline loops: CDR1 LGHNA, CDR2 YSLEER. This clonotype was counted many times. Its antigen is not identified. Sample-barcoded 5' priming and a J-beta primer mix drove a second PCR of roughly 7 to 11 cycles. Per sample, CDR3-containing paired-end reads numbered at least 2.5 million. TCRdb reprocessed the 5' RACE reads with MiXCR, giving one entry per CDR3 protein. The table lists approximately 1,000,000 distinct CDR3 sequences, 35% to 45% of them singletons, with roughly 13% in the top ten. Study-level results: Investigators viewed diversity estimates from one million T cells as underestimates, the study reported.

The receptor's source is a man aged 18 to 29 in good health. The sample taken for sequencing was blood. The chain uses TRBV4-3 and TRBJ2-1; 7 positions match TRBD2. The CDR3 loop is CASSQVAGVYNEQFF. The CDR3 DNA reads as TGCGCCAGCAGCCAAGTCGCGGGGGTATACAATGAGCAGTTCTTC.